Below are 27 T cell receptor beta chains sequenced from a single sample in a study of blood T cell repertoires in COVID-19. Data came from immunoSEQ multiplex PCR; TCRdb stores just in-frame clones and leaves some out. The sample consists of about 260,000 clones, more than 70% of them appearing once. Sequencing input: peripheral blood. Receptors originate from a woman aged 45 to 65 with acute or convalescent COVID-19.

CDR3 in amino acids: CASSQRTAYGYTF. CDR3 nucleotide sequence: TGTGCCAGCAGTCAGAGGACAGCCTATGGCTACACCTTC. The rearrangement joins TRBV2 to TRBJ1-2, with D possibly matching TRBD1 (6 bases). This CDR3 comprises 13 residues. From germline, CDR1 is SNHLY and CDR2 FYNNEI. The V and J ends lost 5 bases and 4 bases respectively, with 11 bases between them.

This chain links TRBV19 with TRBJ1-1; D not resolved. From germline, CDR1 is LNHDA and CDR2 SQIVND (reference sequence). The CDR3 spans 13 residues. Trimming took 7 bases from V and 6 from J, leaving 15 bases between them. CDR3 in amino acids: CASILRREAEAFF. Here the CDR3 DNA reads TGTGCCAGTATCTTACGGCGGGAGGCTGAAGCTTTCTTT.

The chain is built from TRBV27 and TRBJ1-5; D gene unclear. This CDR3 spans 15 amino acids. The germline gives CDR1 MNHEY, CDR2 SMNVEV (reference sequence). V was clipped by 2 bases and J by 2 bases, with 10 bases between them. The chain's CDR3 is CASSLTALGNQPQHF. CDR3 DNA sequence: TGTGCCAGCAGTTTAACCGCGCTTGGCAATCAGCCCCAGCATTTT.

This rearrangement joins TRBV5-6 to TRBJ2-7, with 7 bases identical to TRBD1. J gave up 3 bases and V 4 bases, and 7 bases lay outside the gene matches. The V gene's germline CDR1 is SGHDT and CDR2 YYEEEE. This CDR3 is 14 amino acids long. CDR3 in amino acids: CASSATGLIYEQYF. The CDR3 region has the DNA TGTGCCAGCAGCGCGACAGGGCTCATCTACGAGCAGTACTTC.

This sequence joins TRBV24-1 and TRBJ2-3, with 10 bases matching TRBD1. Germline V gene data show CDR1 as KGHDR and CDR2 as SFDVKD. Germline trimming cut 6 bases from V and 4 bases from J; bases unmatched to any gene: 6. The CDR3 covers 15 residues. The CDR3 sequence: CATSRRQGAADTQYF. The CDR3 coding sequence is TGTGCCACCAGTAGACGACAGGGGGCGGCAGATACGCAGTATTTT.

The chain's CDR3 is CASSQETSGGVQYF. CDR3 DNA: TGTGCCAGCAGCCAAGAGACTAGCGGGGGAGTTCAGTATTTT. This chain uses TRBV4-2 with TRBJ2-3, with 12 bases matching TRBD2. In germline, CDR1 is LGHNA, CDR2 YNFKEQ. Losses at the gene ends were 0 bases for V and 12 bases for J; bases not matched to a gene: 4. The CDR3 totals 14 residues.

The chain is built from TRBV28 and TRBJ2-7, with a weak D call TRBD1 (6 bases). The CDR3 has 14 amino acids. Germline assignment: CDR1 MDHEN and CDR2 SYDVKM. V lost 8 bases to trimming and J lost 6 bases, with 20 bases between them. The CDR3 reads CASGSTGSTGEQYF. The CDR3 nucleotides are TGTGCCAGCGGATCGACAGGCAGCACGGGCGAGCAGTACTTC.

The J gene is TRBJ1-1, the V gene TRBV3-1 (or the pseudogene TRBV3-2); possibly TRBD1 for D (5 bases). CDR3 length: 14 residues. The V gene lost 6 bases and the J gene lost 4 bases, with 15 bases spanning the gap. CDR1 is LGHDT and CDR2 is YNNKEL in the germline V gene (reference sequence). The CDR3 loop is CASSFLGAITEAFF. CDR3 sequence (DNA): TGTGCCAGCAGTTTCTTAGGGGCTATCACTGAAGCTTTCTTT.

The chain uses TRBV11-2 and TRBJ1-1; tentative D call: TRBD1 (6 bases). Germline V gene data show CDR1 as SGHAT and CDR2 as FQNNGV. The CDR3 length is 13 residues. Trimming left V 6 bases short and J 1 base short, with 9 bases between. CDR3 coding DNA: TGTGCCAGCAGATGGACAGAGAACACTGAAGCTTTCTTT. It codes for CASRWTENTEAFF.

Points on this clone: The identical CDR3 is also encoded by other nucleotide sequences in the sample. This chain uses TRBV18 with TRBJ1-5, with D perhaps TRBD1 (6 bases). Germline CDR1 KGHSH, CDR2 LQKENI. This CDR3 spans 13 amino acids. Trimming pared 3 bases from V and 4 bases from J, leaving 7 bases between. CDR3 nucleotide sequence: TGTGCCAGCTCACCCGGACAGAATCAGCCCCAGCATTTT. It encodes CASSPGQNQPQHF.

The chain carries TRBV5-1 and TRBJ1-1; D is uncertain. This CDR3 has 13 residues. Germline V gene lookup returns CDR1 SGHRS and CDR2 YFSETQ. Trimming shortened V by 3 bases and J by 0 bases, and 6 bases separated the two germline ends. CDR3 bases: TGCGCCAGCAGCTCCTCTGTGAACACTGAAGCTTTCTTT. It is translated as CASSSSVNTEAFF.

The genes are TRBV3-1 (or the pseudogene TRBV3-2) and TRBJ2-5; possible D gene TRBD1, 6 bases. This CDR3 region has 16 residues. Per the germline V gene, CDR1 is LGHDT and CDR2 is YNNKEL (reference sequence). Trimming pared 0 bases from V and 5 bases from J, leaving 16 bases between. The CDR3 here is CASSQDPGQPRETQYF. CDR3 DNA sequence: TGTGCCAGCAGCCAAGATCCTGGACAGCCAAGGGAGACCCAGTACTTC.

The chain recombines TRBV5-1 with TRBJ2-3; 7 nucleotides match TRBD2. The germline V gene encodes CDR1 SGHRS and CDR2 YFSETQ. V lost 3 bases, J lost 4 bases, and 8 bases stayed unmatched. CDR3 length: 15 residues. CDR3 protein: CASSWSEREADTQYF. The CDR3 bases are TGCGCCAGCAGCTGGTCCGAACGGGAGGCAGATACGCAGTATTTT.

The genes are TRBV12-3 or TRBV12-4 and TRBJ1-1; no reliable D call. CDR3 length equals 13 residues. V gave up 7 bases and J gave up 0 bases, with 9 bases separating them. CDR3 amino acids: CASTPDMNTEAFF. The CDR3 coding sequence is TGTGCCAGCACCCCTGACATGAACACTGAAGCTTTCTTT.

The V call is TRBV5-1, the J call TRBJ2-3; 7 bases fit TRBD2. Germline V lookup: CDR1 SGHRS, CDR2 YFSETQ. This CDR3 comprises 16 residues. J gave up 3 bases and V 4 bases, and 11 bases lay outside the gene matches. The CDR3 DNA reads as TGCGCCAGCAGCCCTCCTGCTAGCGGAGTAACAGATACGCAGTATTTT. This sequence encodes CASSPPASGVTDTQYF.

V usage is TRBV5-4 and J usage is TRBJ2-3; D might be TRBD1 (5 bases). Trimming shortened V by 2 bases and J by 1 base, and 8 bases separated the two germline ends. This CDR3 contains 14 residues. CDR1 and CDR2 from the germline V gene are SGHNT and YYREEE (reference sequence). Here the CDR3 reads CASSFGQRTDTQYF. DNA for the CDR3: TGTGCCAGCAGCTTCGGACAACGCACAGATACGCAGTATTTT.

J is TRBJ2-3 and V is TRBV7-6; D is ambiguous. V was shortened by 3 bases and J by 5 bases, with 12 bases between the two germline ends. In germline, CDR1 is SGHVS, CDR2 FNYEAQ. There are 14 residues in the CDR3. The CDR3 nucleotides are TGTGCCAGCAGCTTCTCAGTTCCTAGAGATACGCAGTATTTT. This sequence encodes CASSFSVPRDTQYF.

V usage is TRBV7-9 and J usage is TRBJ1-1; TRBD1 matches 7 bases. The CDR3 contains 15 residues. The germline gives CDR1 SEHNR, CDR2 FQNEAQ (reference sequence). V lost 3 bases to trimming and J lost 4 bases; unmatched junction nucleotides: 8. The CDR3 DNA reads TGTGCCAGCAGCTTCGAAGGGGGCGCGGGCACTGAAGCTTTCTTT. It codes for CASSFEGGAGTEAFF.

V and J are TRBV15 and TRBJ2-3; D gene uncertain. This CDR3 region has 13 residues. CDR1 and CDR2 from the germline V gene are LNHNV and YYDKDF (reference sequence). With 5 bases removed from V and 5 bases from J, the gap between germline ends came to 11 bases. The CDR3 sequence is CATSGRPRDTQYF. CDR3 nucleotide sequence: TGTGCCACCAGCGGTAGACCTAGAGATACGCAGTATTTT.

This chain uses TRBV7-3 with TRBJ2-5, with 10 bases aligning to TRBD1. The CDR3 runs to 15 residues. Germline CDR1 SGHTA, CDR2 FQGTGA. The V segment lost 1 base and the J segment 5 bases; nucleotides outside the gene matches: 4. The CDR3 nucleotides are TGTGCCAGCAGCTTAAAAGGGACAGGGGTCGAGACCCAGTACTTC. This sequence encodes CASSLKGTGVETQYF. The entire variable domain, with the rest obtained from reference TRBV7-3 and TRBJ2-5, is as follows: GAGVSQTPSNKVTEKGKYVELRCDPISGHTALYWYRQSLGQGPEFLIYFQGTGAADDSGLPNDRFFAVRPEGSVSTLKIQRTERGDSAVYLCASSLKGTGVETQYFGPGTRLLVL.

The gene calls are TRBV5-1 and TRBJ1-5; TRBD1 aligns across 8 bases. Germline V gives CDR1 SGHRS, CDR2 YFSETQ. The junction had 3 bases not matched to a gene; V was cut back by 0 bases and J by 4 bases. This CDR3 contains 15 residues. CDR3 sequence reads: CASSLGTGQNQPQHF. In DNA, the CDR3 is TGCGCCAGCAGCTTGGGGACAGGGCAGAATCAGCCCCAGCATTTT. The complete variable domain, with remaining parts taken from reference TRBV5-1 and TRBJ1-5, reads KAGVTQTPRYLIKTRGQQVTLSCSPISGHRSVSWYQQTPGQGLQFLFEYFSETQRNKGNFPGRFSGRQFSNSRSEMNVSTLELGDSALYLCASSLGTGQNQPQHFGDGTRLSIL.

The chain links TRBV2 to TRBJ1-3; 7 bases are a match to TRBD1. The CDR3 totals 14 residues. Germline CDR1 is SNHLY and CDR2 is FYNNEI. Unmatched junction bases numbered 5, after V lost 5 bases and J lost 4 bases. The CDR3 spells CASSRQGDGNTIYF. The CDR3, as DNA: TGTGCCAGCAGTAGACAGGGCGACGGAAACACCATATATTTT.

The genes are TRBV4-2 and TRBJ2-3, with TRBD1 as a possible D gene (6 bases). Germline lookup yields CDR1 LGHNA and CDR2 YNFKEQ. V was clipped by 1 base and J by 2 bases, with 28 bases between them. The CDR3 loop spans 21 amino acids. The CDR3 is CASSQGSGPPSGTLFTDTQYF. As DNA, the CDR3 is TGTGCCAGCAGCCAAGGATCCGGCCCACCCTCTGGGACACTCTTCACAGATACGCAGTATTTT.

The chain is built from TRBV19 and TRBJ1-4; 8 positions match TRBD1. CDR1 is LNHDA, CDR2 SQIVND, per germline (reference sequence). The V segment lost 5 bases and the J segment 2 bases; nucleotides outside the gene matches: 4. This CDR3 spans 15 amino acids. CDR3 amino acids: CASSPRTGTNEKLFF. CDR3 bases: TGTGCCAGTAGTCCGCGGACAGGGACTAATGAAAAACTGTTTTTT.

The chain has TRBV14 and TRBJ2-3; tentative D call: TRBD1 (6 bases). Germline V lookup: CDR1 SGHDN, CDR2 FVKESK. The V and J ends lost 5 bases and 0 bases respectively, with 9 bases between them. The CDR3 contains 14 residues. The CDR3 is CASSGGLSTDTQYF. Written as DNA, the CDR3 is TGTGCCAGCAGCGGGGGCCTGAGCACAGATACGCAGTATTTT.

The chain is built from TRBV7-9 and TRBJ2-3, with 8 nucleotides matching TRBD2. V shed 1 base, J shed 2 bases, and the junction held 8 bases outside the gene matches. The germline CDR1 and CDR2 sequences are SEHNR and FQNEAQ (reference sequence). The CDR3 is 17 residues long. CDR3 amino acids: CASSLGSAGGSTDTQYF. CDR3 coding DNA: TGTGCCAGCAGCTTAGGATCTGCGGGAGGCTCCACAGATACGCAGTATTTT.

The chain combines TRBV5-4 with TRBJ1-5; 12 nucleotides line up with TRBD1. CDR1 and CDR2 (germline): SGHNT, YYREEE (reference sequence). With V trimmed by 4 bases and J by 5 bases, 7 bases remained unmatched. This CDR3 has 16 amino acids. This chain's CDR3 is CASSASGTGGYQPQHF. CDR3 nucleotide sequence: TGTGCCAGCAGCGCATCCGGGACAGGGGGCTATCAGCCCCAGCATTTT.